Listed below are T cell receptor beta chains from one sample, sequenced in a study of blood T cell repertoires in COVID-19. Clones were sequenced by immunoSEQ multiplex PCR, and TCRdb holds only the in-frame ones, with some missing. The sample gives 70,000 or so clones, approximately 84% of which show up once; approximately 11% is in the top ten. The source material was peripheral blood. Receptor source: a man aged 70-80 years with active or convalescent COVID-19. Each CDR3 is given with its conserved first and last residue. The order of the fields is CDR3 protein, CDR3 DNA, V gene, J gene, D gene, clone size. D genes are given only for firm matches. Expanded clones get a size class; other rows say once, few or many, or leave the size out.

CDR3: CASRPYSGGEAFF; DNA: TGTGCCAGCCGTCCATATTCGGGGGGTGAAGCTTTCTTT; V: TRBV27; J: TRBJ1-1; D: NA; size: NA
CDR3: CASSLGQGASEKLFF; DNA: TGCGCCAGCAGCTTGGGACAGGGGGCTAGTGAAAAACTGTTTTTT; V: TRBV5-1; J: TRBJ1-4; D: TRBD1; size: NA
CDR3: CASSLWAGTGSYEQYF; DNA: TGTGCCAGCAGTTTATGGGCAGGAACAGGGTCCTACGAGCAGTACTTC; V: TRBV28; J: TRBJ2-7; D: NA; size: NA
CDR3: CASSNRGRGYTF; DNA: TGTGCCAGTAGTAACAGGGGGCGAGGCTACACCTTC; V: TRBV19; J: TRBJ1-2; D: TRBD1; size: NA
CDR3: CASGRGGLNTQYF; DNA: TGTGCCAGCGGTCGGGGGGGCTTAAATACGCAGTATTTT; V: TRBV25-1; J: TRBJ2-3; D: TRBD2; size: NA
CDR3: CASSYRTPNTDTQYF; DNA: TGTGCCAGCAGTTACCGGACTCCAAACACAGATACGCAGTATTTT; V: TRBV6-5; J: TRBJ2-3; D: NA; size: NA
CDR3: CASSLAPDISSYNEQFF; DNA: TGTGCCAGCAGCTTAGCTCCCGACATTTCCTCCTACAATGAGCAGTTCTTC; V: TRBV7-9; J: TRBJ2-1; D: NA; size: NA
CDR3: CASSDPTGGRETQYF; DNA: TGTGCCAGCAGCGACCCTACAGGGGGCCGGGAGACCCAGTACTTC; V: TRBV7-9; J: TRBJ2-5; D: TRBD1; size: NA
CDR3: CASSYTSGRLGGEQYF; DNA: TGTGCCAGCAGTTACACCTCGGGACGCCTCGGGGGAGAGCAGTACTTC; V: TRBV6-2/TRBV6-3; J: TRBJ2-7; D: NA; size: once
CDR3: CASSLTTSGNTEAFF; DNA: TGTGCCAGCAGCTTAACTACCAGCGGGAACACTGAAGCTTTCTTT; V: TRBV7-3; J: TRBJ1-1; D: NA; size: NA
CDR3: CASLGGIPNPEQFF; DNA: TGCGCCAGCTTAGGGGGTATCCCCAATCCTGAGCAGTTCTTC; V: TRBV10-1; J: TRBJ2-1; D: NA; size: NA
CDR3: CASSFRPQLHANYGYTF; DNA: TGTGCCAGCAGCTTTCGACCCCAACTACACGCTAACTATGGCTACACCTTC; V: TRBV7-9; J: TRBJ1-2; D: NA; size: few
CDR3: CASSVGQHTQYF; DNA: TGTGCCAGCAGCGTCGGACAGCATACGCAGTATTTT; V: TRBV9; J: TRBJ2-3; D: NA; size: NA
CDR3: CATSGARRGREIEQYF; DNA: TGTGCCACCAGCGGAGCCCGCCGGGGGCGGGAGATCGAGCAGTACTTC; V: TRBV15; J: TRBJ2-7; D: NA; size: few
CDR3: CASSPPGLAMNGLFF; DNA: TGTGCCAGTAGTCCCCCAGGACTAGCGATGAATGGTCTGTTCTTC; V: TRBV19; J: TRBJ2-1; D: TRBD2; size: few
CDR3: CASTIAEDYEQYF; DNA: TGTGCCAGCACCATAGCGGAAGATTACGAGCAGTACTTC; V: TRBV6-5; J: TRBJ2-7; D: NA; size: once
CDR3: CASSVGVGVTNTGELFF; DNA: TGTGCCAGCAGCGTAGGAGTAGGGGTCACGAACACCGGGGAGCTGTTTTTT; V: TRBV9; J: TRBJ2-2; D: NA; size: NA
CDR3: CASSLGQTNEKLFF; DNA: TGTGCCAGCAGCTTAGGACAAACTAATGAAAAACTGTTTTTT; V: TRBV7-9; J: TRBJ1-4; D: NA; size: NA
CDR3: CASSLMVGANEKLFF; DNA: TGCGCCAGCAGCTTGATGGTGGGCGCAAATGAAAAACTGTTTTTT; V: TRBV5-1; J: TRBJ1-4; D: NA; size: NA
CDR3: CASSLPGTNYGYTF; DNA: TGTGCCAGCAGCCTACCCGGGACTAACTATGGCTACACCTTC; V: TRBV7-2; J: TRBJ1-2; D: NA; size: once
CDR3: CASSGETSGTRSSYEQYF; DNA: TGCGCCAGCAGTGGGGAGACTAGCGGGACTAGGAGCTCCTACGAGCAGTACTTC; V: TRBV10-1; J: TRBJ2-7; D: TRBD2; size: NA
CDR3: CASSLEGRTYEQYF; DNA: TGTGCCAGCAGCTTAGAAGGCAGGACCTACGAGCAGTACTTC; V: TRBV11-2; J: TRBJ2-7; D: NA; size: NA